Here is one T cell receptor beta chain with its context. From germline, CDR1 is MNHEY and CDR2 SVGEGT. V gave up 5 bases and J gave up 8 bases, with 13 bases separating them. The CDR3 is made up of 13 amino acids. These data are taken from a study of blood T cell repertoires in COVID-19. Study-wide background: Acute and convalescent COVID-19 samples came from the United States, Italy and Spain. The analysed material was cDNA or gDNA that came from T cells, B-cell-depleted T cells, or PBMCs.

Study processing details: Reference gene primer amplification in the assay estimated nucleated cell counts. Data came from immunoSEQ multiplex PCR; TCRdb stores just in-frame clones and leaves some out. V, J and clone size were drawn from that table, and D and trimming were deduced from the DNA. The profile shows 300,000 or so clones, over 80% of them singletons. The origin of this receptor is a woman between 40 and 55 years old who had recovered from COVID-19. Sequencing input: peripheral blood. The genes are TRBV6-2 or TRBV6-3 and TRBJ2-1; the D is unclear. Written as DNA, the CDR3 is TGTGCCAGCAGTACCCGTTTGCGCGATGAGCAGTTCTTC. Its protein is CASSTRLRDEQFF.